Included here is one TCR beta chain sequence, with context. Its target is not known. The data were obtained in a study of cytotoxic CD8 clonotypes in ibrutinib-treated CLL. Study findings and constraints: Few clonotypes were public, and these shrank or held steady under treatment.

The CDR3 loop spans 13 amino acids. The V and J ends lost 0 bases and 10 bases respectively, with 13 bases between them. Germline lookup yields CDR1 SGDLS and CDR2 YYNGEE. Sequencing was performed with immunoSEQ multiplex PCR; in TCRdb, only in-frame clones are kept and a portion is missing. The sample carries some 120,000 clones, approximately 80% recorded once. This chain joins TRBV9 and TRBJ2-5; perhaps TRBD1 as D (5 bases). This receptor was identified in a human donor with chronic lymphocytic leukemia. Sequenced material: PBMCs, taken after 24 months of ibrutinib treatment. CDR3 coding DNA: TGTGCCAGCAGCGTAGGGGGCGAGTCGAGCCAGTACTTC. Amino acids: CASSVGGESSQYF.